This TCR beta chain was sequenced in a study of human T cells and chemical hapten exposure (dated by TCRdb to about 2021). Looking at the study overall: Libraries were pooled for sequencing, and variation in per-sample TCR yields was attributed mainly to small differences in library volumes within the pool. Both TCR alpha and TCR beta chains were sequenced from each blood RNA sample. In alopecia patients, the study followed how the peripheral blood TCR repertoire changed in vivo over primary and secondary sensitization to diphenylcyclopropenone (DPC), a hapten.

Libraries were prepared through RACE. These reads were obtained on a NextSeq 500. During library preparation, unique molecular identifiers were attached to individual cDNA molecules so that TCRs could be counted quantitatively and reproducibly. In the original analysis: A median of around 100,000 TCRs per sample was observed, with a range of about 23,224 to 690,600. The Decombinator software suite was used to annotate V, J and CDR3 in the TCR reads. Every sample was subsampled to the same number of TCRs (28,000) for the PS versus PT1 abundance plots. TCRs were defined as expanded if absent before sensitization and observed at least eight times at the 2-week time point. TCRdb trimmed public reads at Q25 via fastp, called clones via MiXCR and kept in-frame beta chains. Every entry covers one CDR3 protein and lists the most common genes and DNA from its rows. What appears here as the V and J calls and clone size reflects TCRdb's work, not the paper's. For this sample the table gives some 65,000 distinct CDR3 sequences, of which under 7.5% were detected only once. Roughly 3% of the sample lies in the top ten.

According to the study, the label for this sample's time point signals: healthy volunteer bleed at 6 weeks. Total RNA was extracted from unfractionated whole blood collected in Tempus Blood RNA tubes. Five healthy volunteers served as TCR sequencing controls and were bled at day 0, 2 weeks and 6 weeks. Taken from cysteine to phenylalanine, the CDR3 has 11 residues. CDR3 DNA is the only sequence kept; it has 33 bases, read in frame from the first base. After removal of 1 base from V and 14 bases from J, the junction retains 2 bases not matched to a gene. The germline V gene sets CDR1 to SNHLY and CDR2 to FYNNEI. A word on this clonotype: Its antigen target is currently unknown. Base qualities are not recorded, but no much larger clone differs from it by a single base.

General findings and caveats noted by the study authors: Repeated subsampling changed both the strength of the expansion versus patch-test correlation and the threshold at which the correlation became significant. DPC sensitization did not change the number of TCRs with a frequency above 1 in 1000, and there was no evidence of changes in global repertoire structure.

This TCR came from a female donor in good health. Some clones in this sample may be carry-over from other donors' samples. This sequence uses TRBV2 and TRBJ2-1, with 7 bases in between that match TRBD2. Material for sequencing was whole blood. The CDR3 protein: CASSEGTREFF. The nucleotide sequence reads TGTGCCAGCAGTGAAGGGACTAGAGAGTTCTTC.